One T cell receptor beta chain is described in this entry. Germline loops: CDR1 LGHNA, CDR2 YNFKEQ. The CDR3 consists of 16 residues. V gave up 0 bases and J gave up 0 bases; unmatched junction bases: 3. The sample originates from a study of shared T cell receptors in the human thymus. Profiling relied on immunoSEQ multiplex PCR, and the TCRdb table lists in-frame clones only, not all of them. The sample records about 400,000 clones, more than 85% being singletons. The rearrangement links TRBV4-2 to TRBJ2-7, with 9 positions matching TRBD2. The sequenced material came from thymocytes. The sequence was obtained from a human donor. The CDR3 reads CASSQDWTSASYEQYF. The CDR3 nucleotides are TGTGCCAGCAGCCAAGATTGGACTAGCGCCTCCTACGAGCAGTACTTC.